The rows below give T cell receptor beta chains drawn from one sample of a study of shared clonotypes between healthy human individuals. Repertoires were generated with immunoSEQ multiplex PCR, while TCRdb's copy carries only in-frame clones and drops some. This table holds about 2,500,000 clones, around nine tenths found once. The material sequenced was naive CD4+ T cells sorted from blood. The receptors shown here come from a man aged 18 to 29 in good health. Each CDR3 is given without its conserved first and last residue. A D gene is named only where the DNA matches it firmly. A clone size is listed for some rows: how often the clone was seen (once, few, many), or a class if it is expanded.

v_call	j_call	clone_size	d_call	cdr3_aa
TRBV5-1	TRBJ2-5	.	TRBD2	ASSSPLGLAGGPRGETQY
TRBV7-9	TRBJ2-1	.	TRBD1	ASSLGGTGVGAYNEQF
TRBV4-1	TRBJ2-7	.	TRBD1	ASSHGNGQGYEQY
TRBV6-1	TRBJ2-5	once	TRBD2	ASSEVGGAAISQY
TRBV10-1	TRBJ1-5	.	.	ASSVVNQPQH
TRBV10-3	TRBJ2-3	.	.	AISRFGPDTQY
TRBV7-2	TRBJ2-5	.	.	ASSLSLVQETQY
TRBV27	TRBJ1-2	once	TRBD1	ASSLNDRGHGYT
TRBV28	TRBJ2-5	.	.	ASSFTGGTVETQY
TRBV29-1	TRBJ1-3	.	TRBD1	SVLRLDRETGNTIY
TRBV30	TRBJ1-5	few	.	AWSSTANQPQH
TRBV18	TRBJ1-6	.	.	ASSLESGEPPLH
TRBV6-5	TRBJ1-2	.	TRBD1	ASSPRGHDGYT
TRBV28	TRBJ2-7	.	.	ASNLPLGEQY
TRBV28	TRBJ1-6	.	TRBD1	ASSLWRAGGVGSPLH
TRBV5-4	TRBJ2-2	.	TRBD1	ASSTGTGRDTGELF
TRBV29-1	TRBJ2-2	.	TRBD2	SVDLAAGELF
TRBV7-2	TRBJ2-7	.	TRBD2	ASSLDYPGGEPHEQY
TRBV5-1	TRBJ1-3	.	.	ASSPNYGGSSGNTIY
TRBV11-3	TRBJ2-1	.	.	ASSLAHNEQF
TRBV28	TRBJ1-2	.	.	ASSLYSYYGYT